A single TCR beta chain is shown here with its context. Its antigen is not yet known. The entry originates in a study of cytomegalovirus exposure and HLA in healthy donors (dated by TCRdb to about 2017). Describing the broader study: An earlier analysis of approximately 550 of the donors reported 250 to 300 Gb of sequence data and 117 million unique TCR beta sequences from about 179 million T cells. About 280 gigabases of sequencing data and 70 million to 100 million unique TCR sequences made up an early release that covered several hundred HLA-typed donors. Among the roughly 400 genotyped donors, approximately 76% belonged to the genetic ancestry cluster associated with self-reported Caucasian donors. The study was designed to test whether signatures of past pathogen exposure could be identified by cataloging public T cell receptors. The study profiled the T cell repertoires of around 700 subjects by immunosequencing and related them to cytomegalovirus serostatus. In addition to the first cohort of 650 to 750 subjects, a separate validation cohort of about 120 different subjects was used. To predict cytomegalovirus infection status, the study brought together high-throughput TCR immunosequencing, statistical association of individual TCRs with disease status, and machine learning. To study patterns of TCR occurrence, a later analysis re-analyzed previously published TCR beta repertoires from 550 to 800 donors and added high-resolution HLA genotyping. The later analysis used no new phenotypic data to find candidate immune exposures, relying instead on TCR beta sequences and their occurrence across donors. An earlier analysis of roughly 600 of the donors used high-throughput TCR beta sequencing to judge whether each TCR beta V gene segment behaved as functional or pseudogenic. Alongside the repertoire data, information on donor age, sex, ethnicity and CMV serostatus was compiled. A later genetic analysis took genome-wide SNP genotypes for about three fifths of the 666 donors and used that subset as a discovery cohort. Every discovery cohort repertoire had been produced on one sequencing platform. HLA typing included class I and class II loci at four-digit resolution. The number of donors typed differed by locus, with about 629-630 for A, B, C, DRB1 and DQB1, around 520 for DQA1, about 610 for DPA1, and under 490 for DPB1. Because of strong linkage in the cohort, five DR-DQ haplotypes were treated as single units for association and clustering. On average, roughly 250,000 unique TCR beta nucleotide sequences were sequenced per donor among 350 to 400 genotyped donors of the cohort, with 15% to 20% of those sequences being non-productive.

Library prep was done by the immunoSEQ multiplex PCR assay. A mixture of 60 forward primers for TCR Vbeta segments and 13 reverse primers for TCR Jbeta segments was used in the multiplex PCR. A multiplex PCR assay on genomic DNA amplified the CDR3 region of rearranged TCR beta genes. The amplified TCR beta libraries were sequenced on the Illumina HiSeq System as 87-base-pair reads. Per the source publication's procedure: Across the 500 to 750 repertoires, a later analysis counted 78 million or so unique TCR beta chains, roughly 11 million of which were shared by at least two donors. A nearest-neighbor algorithm error-corrected the raw reads and collapsed the reads into unique sequences, merging closely related sequences to remove PCR and sequencing errors. Alignment of CDR3 sequences to IMGT reference sequences was used to assign V, D and J gene segments. For a sequence to be retained, at least a six-nucleotide match to both a V gene segment and a J gene segment was required. Rearrangements were called productive when the CDR3 lacked stop codons and stayed in frame with V and J; all others were non-productive. Following IMGT convention, CDR3 was defined as the stretch from the second conserved V-encoded cysteine to the conserved J-encoded phenylalanine. Sequences without an unambiguous match to a single V gene segment were excluded from the earlier analysis of approximately 600 of the donors. An earlier analysis of a few hundred of the donors called V segments functional above 56.7% productive rearrangements and segregating when the between-donor standard deviation exceeded 5%. A statistical classification framework was developed to diagnose cytomegalovirus status using the catalog of TCR beta chain sequences. V and J gene assignment, in a later analysis, came from comparing TCR nucleotide sequences with IMGT/GENE-DB human TR gene sequences. In a later analysis, CDR3 sequences and most-parsimonious VDJ recombination scenarios were assigned using the TCRdist pipeline. In a later analysis, every TCR beta chain was defined by the combination of its CDR3 amino acid sequence and its V-gene family, and reads without a unique V-gene family were dropped. In a later analysis, 550 to 650 highly shared, low-generation-probability nucleotide sequences were removed to address suspected cross-contamination and a sequencing artifact. For each public chain, a later analysis derived a clonal expansion index from normalized ranks of inferred template counts within each repertoire. Generation probabilities in a later analysis came from a VDJ recombination model fitted to out-of-frame rearrangements, and those results were checked against IGoR. A later analysis scored TCR-TCR, TCR-HLA and TCR-CMV co-occurrence with hypergeometric tests, applying a repertoire-size bias correction to TCR pairs. False discovery rates were estimated in a later analysis by permuting HLA or CMV assignments 20 times. A later analysis grouped co-occurring TCRs with DBSCAN, adding TCRdist sequence similarity when clustering within HLA-allele-positive subsets. Repertoires with fewer than 30,000 or more than 120,000 public chains were left out of co-occurrence clustering, as were roughly five repertoires with anomalous nucleotide sharing. TCRdb obtained this table from immuneACCESS and retained in-frame rearrangements with V and J assigned. These tables miss some clones; where compared with another copy, unresolved V genes account for less than half of the shortfall, and the remainder is unexplained. From that table come the V and J calls and clone size; the DNA was used to work out D and trimming. The table for this sample lists about 130,000 clones. Roughly 2% of the sample is in the top ten clones.

What the authors observed across the whole study: When HLA alleles, especially DR and DQ, strongly co-occurred, attributing TCR associations to individual alleles was difficult. In this cohort, only TCR beta chains were sequenced, and detectable features were limited by the absence of alpha or paired-chain data. Correlated functional status among segregating V segments might be attributable to linkage disequilibrium, but an unknown experimental factor could not be ruled out. The sequencing pipeline was judged likely to have produced a cluster of highly shared sequence variants as a technical artifact. A further reported finding was that TCR beta sequences accurately predicted the HLA-A and HLA-B alleles for most subjects in the first cohort. Broadly in line with IMGT annotations, most TCR beta V segments showed up in productive rearrangements about 90% or about 30% of the time in an earlier analysis of several hundred of the donors. A later analysis found that HLA-associated TCR beta chains were more clonally expanded and had lower generation probabilities than equally common non-associated chains. For the cohort, immune exposure information was limited to CMV serostatus. Some 15 rarely observed V segments, including chromosome 9 orphons, were excluded from the earlier analysis of several hundred of the donors because counts were too low. Across donors, most TCR sequences were observed very rarely, whereas some public TCRs were present in many individuals. The classifier was reported to diagnose cytomegalovirus status with high specificity and sensitivity in both the original cohort and the validation cohort. According to a later analysis, most CMV-associated TCR beta chains appeared to be HLA-restricted, and the HLA associations seemed to be driven largely by CMV exposure. HLA typing was unavailable for some donors at each locus, so association tests used only the typed subset. The presence/absence analyses assumed that sequencing depth was roughly uniform across donors, and that assumption may not be true. A few of the identified cytomegalovirus-associated TCR beta chains were confirmed in vitro to be specific for cytomegalovirus antigens. Some IMGT-functional V segments, including TRBV6-2 and TRBV6-3, could not be told apart with the 87-base-pair reads, so those segments were excluded. Specific HLA alleles were associated with about 17,000 TCR beta sequences at a false discovery rate of 0.05 in a later analysis. The authors suggested that the approach could potentially be generalized to other disease states and immunological phenotypes. Several of the top co-occurrence clusters appeared to be linked to parvovirus B19, influenza, CMV and Epstein-Barr virus, according to a later analysis. In a later genetic analysis, fewer N-insertions in productive TCRs were reported among donors in an Asian-associated ancestry cluster than the roughly 640-donor mean. In a later genetic analysis, a missense DCLRE1C variant was associated with V-gene and J-gene trimming of TCR beta chains, and the association was replicated in an independent cohort. In a later analysis, TCR association rates were found to vary across HLA loci, with the most associated TCRs seen for DRB1 alleles and the fewest for HLA-C alleles. A total of 150 or so TCR beta chains were listed by the study as associated with cytomegalovirus.

The cohort comprised fewer than 750 healthy bone marrow donors. At the time of sampling, all cohort members were nominally healthy, though unrecorded immune exposures were likely present. The donor was CMV seronegative and was included in the group of a few hundred seronegative cohort members. Every donor gave a peripheral blood sample, and the peripheral blood mononuclear cells from that sample were used for TCR beta sequencing. The Qiagen DNeasy Blood Extraction Kit was used to extract genomic DNA from the blood cell samples. V is trimmed back by 4 bases and J by 2 bases, and the junction contains 5 bases that no gene match accounts for. CDR1 and CDR2, looked up from the germline V gene, are SGHNT and YENEEA. Inclusive of the bounding cysteine and phenylalanine, the CDR3 is 15 residues long. Only the CDR3 region is kept as DNA, spanning 45 bases read in frame from base 1.

This receptor was identified in a man in his forties in good health and CMV-seronegative. The sample consisted of PBMCs. The rearrangement joined TRBV11-3 to TRBJ1-3; 7 middle bases align to TRBD1. The sequenced DNA is TGTGCCAGCAGCTCGCTACAGGGGACTGGAAACACCATATATTTT. Its protein is CASSSLQGTGNTIYF.